These 27 T cell receptor beta chains came from one sample sequenced in a study of vaccination and CD4 T cells after COVID-19. Scientists ran DNA taken from cultured CD4+ T cells through the Oncomine TCR Beta short-read assay for sequencing. From the PCR reads, TCRdb called clonotypes with MiXCR, one entry per CDR3 protein. In the table there are about 15,000 distinct CDR3 sequences, 45% to 60% of which are singletons. For these TCRs, the target antigens are not known. Indicated time point: late sampling 161 to 241 days after vaccination in a few convalescent patients. Indicated treatment: approximately nine-day PBMC culture with coronavirus spike peptide pools or control peptides (ViraFEST assay). The sequencing used CD4+ T cells from blood, cultured in vitro, collected about 7 months after SARS-CoV-2 vaccination. The receptors stem from a human donor who had recovered from COVID-19.

This clonotype was detected only once. The chain has TRBV24-1 and TRBJ2-7; 8 bases line up with TRBD2. Germline CDR1 KGHDR, CDR2 SFDVKD. The CDR3 extends over 15 amino acids. V was clipped by 3 bases and J by 6 bases; unmatched bases: 9. This CDR3 reads CATSDPGLGDSEQYF. The CDR3 bases are TGTGCCACCAGTGATCCGGGACTAGGGGATTCCGAGCAGTACTTC.

This chain uses TRBV7-9 with TRBJ2-5, with D unresolved. Germline CDR1 and CDR2: SEHNR and FQNEAQ (reference sequence). The germline V and J ends were trimmed by 1 base and 2 bases, with 8 bases remaining between them. The CDR3 is 14 residues long. In DNA, the CDR3 is TGTGCCAGCAGCTTAGGGGGATGGCAAGAGACCCAGTACTTC. It codes for CASSLGGWQETQYF.

This sequence joins TRBV15 and TRBJ1-3, with D maybe TRBD1 (6 bases). Deletions cut 2 bases from V and 0 bases from J, with 8 bases between. The CDR3 runs 15 residues. Germline V gene sequence: CDR1 LNHNV, CDR2 YYDKDF (reference sequence). The CDR3 protein is CATSRRTASGNTIYF. The CDR3 coding sequence is TGTGCCACCAGCAGAAGGACAGCCTCTGGAAACACCATATATTTT.

This chain connects TRBV6-5 to TRBJ2-3, with 13 nucleotides matching TRBD2. Per the germline V gene, CDR1 is MNHEY and CDR2 is SVGAGI. The trim removed 4 bases at V and 3 bases at J, leaving 10 bases unmatched. This CDR3 comprises 18 residues. Here the CDR3 DNA reads TGTGCCAGCAGTTCCCTCGGACTAGCGGGAGTAGGGACAGATACGCAGTATTTT. Protein: CASSSLGLAGVGTDTQYF.

This clonotype was counted a few times. The chain links TRBV15 to TRBJ2-5; a possible D gene is TRBD1 (6 bases). The CDR3 runs 14 residues. Germline V gives CDR1 LNHNV, CDR2 YYDKDF (reference sequence). The V and J ends lost 2 bases and 5 bases respectively, with 12 bases between them. The CDR3 sequence: CATSRTDSWETQYF. CDR3 DNA sequence: TGTGCCACCAGCAGAACGGACAGTTGGGAGACCCAGTACTTC.

This chain uses TRBV7-9 with TRBJ2-1; D is unclear. Trimming cost V 1 base and J 8 bases, with 15 bases left between them. Looked up from germline, CDR1 is SEHNR and CDR2 is FQNEAQ (reference sequence). This CDR3 is 15 amino acids long. CDR3 DNA: TGTGCCAGCAGCTTAGGCCAAGTCCTAAACGATGAGCAGTTCTTC. Protein: CASSLGQVLNDEQFF.

The rearrangement links TRBV6-1 to TRBJ1-5; D is unresolved. This CDR3 region has 13 residues. The V gene lost 4 bases and the J gene lost 6 bases, with 10 bases spanning the gap. Germline values: CDR1 MNHNS, CDR2 SASEGT. The CDR3 is CASSGGLGQPQHF. The CDR3 DNA follows: TGTGCCAGCAGTGGAGGATTAGGTCAGCCCCAGCATTTT.

This clonotype showed up just once. The chain couples TRBV2 to TRBJ1-6, with a weak D call TRBD1 (5 bases). Per the germline V gene, CDR1 is SNHLY and CDR2 is FYNNEI. This CDR3 comprises 15 residues. V was cut by 9 bases and J by 7 bases, with 19 bases left in between. The CDR3 bases are TGTGCCAGTGAGGTTGTGGGACGGATAAATTCACCCCTCCACTTT. This encodes CASEVVGRINSPLHF.

This clonotype has only a few counts. This chain uses TRBV7-2 with TRBJ2-1; maybe TRBD1 (5 bases). Trimming removed 3 bases from V and 10 bases from J, with 16 bases in between. Germline values: CDR1 SGHTA, CDR2 FQGNSA. CDR3 length: 14 amino acids. The CDR3, as DNA: TGTGCCAGCAGCTTTGGGCGGCGTAGGGGCGAGCAGTTCTTC. Protein: CASSFGRRRGEQFF. Full variable domain (outside the CDR3, taken from reference TRBV7-2 and TRBJ2-1): GAGVSQSPSNKVTEKGKDVELRCDPISGHTALYWYRQSLGQGLEFLIYFQGNSAPDKSGLPSDRFSAERTGGSVSTLTIQRTQQEDSAVYLCASSFGRRRGEQFFGPGTRLTVL.

V is TRBV28 and J is TRBJ1-2, with D unresolved. Trimming pared 6 bases from V and 9 bases from J, leaving 8 bases between. The CDR3 is made up of 10 amino acids. CDR1 and CDR2 (germline): MDHEN, SYDVKM. The CDR3 DNA follows: TGTGCCAGCAGGGAAACGCGCTACACCTTC. Its protein is CASRETRYTF.

This clonotype showed up just a few times. The chain couples TRBV6-5 to TRBJ1-2; D might be TRBD1 (5 bases). CDR1 and CDR2 (germline): MNHEY, SVGAGI. There are 15 residues in the CDR3. V was pared by 1 base and J by 4 bases, with 13 bases between. The CDR3 nucleotides are TGTGCCAGCAGTTACTTCTCGGGGGTTGGCTATGGCTACACCTTC. Translating it yields CASSYFSGVGYGYTF.

The chain couples TRBV19 to TRBJ1-2, with D possibly being TRBD1 (5 bases). The CDR3 extends over 13 amino acids. V lost 9 bases and J lost 4, with 15 bases in between. Germline V lookup: CDR1 LNHDA, CDR2 SQIVND (reference sequence). The chain's CDR3 is CASQEGLGYGYTF. The CDR3 nucleotides are TGTGCCAGCCAAGAGGGGTTGGGCTATGGCTACACCTTC.

V and J are TRBV10-3 and TRBJ1-2; perhaps TRBD1 as D (6 bases). The V gene's germline CDR1 is ENHRY and CDR2 SYGVKD. Between the trimmed V and J ends, which lost 5 bases and 3 bases, there was a span of 13 bases. The CDR3 is 14 residues long. The CDR3 nucleotides read TGTGCCATCAGTACAGGGAAGGATGACTATGGCTACACCTTC. Amino acids: CAISTGKDDYGYTF.

This chain links TRBV9 with TRBJ2-5; D is perhaps TRBD2 (5 bases). V lost 2 bases, J lost 4 bases, and 15 bases lay in between. The CDR3 spans 15 residues. CDR1 and CDR2 (germline): SGDLS, YYNGEE. CDR3 amino acids: CASSVSSLGGETQYF. CDR3 DNA: TGTGCCAGCAGCGTCAGTAGTCTCGGAGGAGAGACCCAGTACTTC.

This rearrangement joins TRBV7-2 to TRBJ1-2; unclear D gene. CDR3 length: 13 amino acids. The V and J ends lost 3 bases and 7 bases respectively, with 12 bases between them. Germline-derived CDR1 and CDR2 are SGHTA and FQGNSA. CDR3 nucleotide sequence: TGTGCCAGCAGCTTTGGGGTAGTGGGTGGCTACACCTTC. It yields the protein CASSFGVVGGYTF.

This clonotype is a singleton in its sample. The V gene is TRBV7-2, the J gene TRBJ2-1; no definite D call. Per the germline V gene, CDR1 is SGHTA and CDR2 is FQGNSA. CDR3 length equals 14 residues. V lost 0 bases and J lost 2, with 5 bases in between. CDR3 in amino acids: CASSLATAYNEQFF. In DNA form, the CDR3 reads TGTGCCAGCAGCTTAGCGACGGCCTACAATGAGCAGTTCTTC.

This chain connects TRBV12-3 or TRBV12-4 to TRBJ2-7; 11 nucleotides agree with TRBD2. The CDR3 consists of 15 residues. Germline trimming cut 6 bases from V and 2 bases from J; bases unmatched to any gene: 6. CDR3 residues: CASSSSGGNPYEQYF. The CDR3 region has the DNA TGTGCCAGCAGCTCTAGCGGGGGGAATCCCTACGAGCAGTACTTC.

This clonotype qualifies as large. The rearrangement uses TRBV7-2 and TRBJ2-5; no reliable D call. The CDR3 spans 14 residues. Germline V gene sequence: CDR1 SGHTA, CDR2 FQGNSA. V lost 1 base to trimming and J lost 4 bases, with 10 bases between them. CDR3 in DNA: TGTGCCAGCAGCTTAGTCGCGGCATCAGAGACCCAGTACTTC. This encodes CASSLVAASETQYF.

The genes are TRBV7-2 and TRBJ1-2; a possible D gene is TRBD1 (5 bases). V was clipped by 5 bases and J by 2 bases, with 15 bases between them. Germline assignment: CDR1 SGHTA and CDR2 FQGNSA. This CDR3 region has 15 residues. The CDR3 nucleotides read TGTGCCAGCAGCCCCGCGGGAGGGGCCAACTATGGCTACACCTTC. Its protein is CASSPAGGANYGYTF.

The chain combines TRBV20-1 with TRBJ1-1; no clear D gene. The CDR3 consists of 13 residues. Germline assignment: CDR1 DFQATT and CDR2 SNEGSKA (reference sequence). The V end was cut by 6 bases, the J end by 1 base, with 12 bases between. The chain's CDR3 is CSAIPDTNTEAFF. Written as DNA, the CDR3 is TGCAGTGCGATCCCTGATACGAACACTGAAGCTTTCTTT.

CDR3: CASSQTGGTVWYEQYF. The DNA for the CDR3 is TGTGCCAGCAGTCAAACAGGGGGTACTGTTTGGTACGAGCAGTACTTC. The rearrangement uses TRBV6-1 and TRBJ2-7; 8 nucleotides line up with TRBD1. Germline-derived CDR1 and CDR2 are MNHNS and SASEGT. The CDR3 runs to 16 residues. J was trimmed by 4 bases and V by 5 bases; bases with no gene match: 13.

This chain connects TRBV6-1 to TRBJ2-7; 13 bases agree with TRBD2. Germline loops: CDR1 MNHNS, CDR2 SASEGT. This CDR3 spans 14 amino acids. V trimming: 7 bases; J trimming: 2 bases; junction bases outside the gene matches: 2. In nucleotides, the CDR3 is TGTGCCAGCACACTAGCGGGAGGGACCTACGAGCAGTACTTC. Its translation: CASTLAGGTYEQYF.

This sequence joins TRBV20-1 and TRBJ2-2; possibly TRBD2 for D (5 bases). CDR3 size: 14 residues. Germline-derived CDR1 and CDR2 are DFQATT and SNEGSKA (reference sequence). Trimming shortened V by 4 bases and J by 2 bases, and 11 bases separated the two germline ends. The CDR3 protein is CSATIASNTGELFF. Here the CDR3 DNA reads TGCAGTGCTACCATAGCGAGCAACACCGGGGAGCTGTTTTTT.

This clonotype was found a few times. The chain is built from TRBV20-1 and TRBJ1-6; D is undetermined. Germline V gene sequence: CDR1 DFQATT, CDR2 SNEGSKA (reference sequence). The CDR3 extends over 16 amino acids. V was shortened by 0 bases and J by 0 bases, with 9 bases between the two germline ends. The CDR3 bases are TGCAGTGCTAGAGATGGAGGGAGCTCCTATAATTCACCCCTCCACTTT. This encodes CSARDGGSSYNSPLHF.

This clonotype showed up just a few times. This chain joins TRBV7-3 and TRBJ2-1; D call uncertain. CDR1 is SGHTA and CDR2 is FQGTGA in the germline V gene. The CDR3 has 14 residues. Trimming took 5 bases from V and 6 from J, leaving 14 bases between them. CDR3 bases: TGTGCCAGCAGCCTAGGTCCAGCTACCAATGAGCAGTTCTTC. The encoded protein is CASSLGPATNEQFF.

The chain combines TRBV7-9 with TRBJ2-1, with D unclear. From germline, CDR1 is SEHNR and CDR2 FQNEAQ (reference sequence). V was clipped by 10 bases and J by 6 bases, with 16 bases between them. The CDR3 runs 13 residues. The CDR3 coding sequence is TGTGCCACCGTATCCCCCCCGCTCAATGAGCAGTTCTTC. Protein product: CATVSPPLNEQFF. The complete variable domain, with remaining parts taken from reference TRBV7-9 and TRBJ2-1, reads DTGVSQNPRHKITKRGQNVTFRCDPISEHNRLYWYRQTLGQGPEFLTYFQNEAQLEKSRLLSDRFSAERPKGSFSTLEIQRTEQGDSAMYLCATVSPPLNEQFFGPGTRLTVL.

This chain connects TRBV2 to TRBJ1-2; the match to TRBD1 covers 9 bases. The germline gives CDR1 SNHLY, CDR2 FYNNEI. Trimming cost V 6 bases and J 4 bases; bases outside gene matches: 3. The CDR3 loop spans 13 amino acids. The CDR3 region is CASSVDRGYGYTF. CDR3 nucleotides: TGTGCCAGCAGCGTGGACAGGGGCTATGGCTACACCTTC.